This T cell receptor beta chain was found in a study of T cell changes during pregnancy in multiple sclerosis. The CDR3 length is 13 residues. Deletions cut 3 bases from V and 0 bases from J, with 5 bases between. The germline V gene encodes CDR1 LNHDA and CDR2 SQIVND (reference sequence). Some clones are missing from TCRdb's copy, which holds only in-frame ones; the method was immunoSEQ multiplex PCR. The table includes around 62,000 clones, 80% to 90% detected once. The clonotype originates from a female donor with multiple sclerosis, enrolled in a pregnancy study. The sample was peripheral blood, taken in the first trimester of pregnancy. The chain combines TRBV19 with TRBJ1-1; D is unclear. This chain's CDR3 is CASSISMNTEAFF. The CDR3 DNA is TGTGCCAGTAGTATTTCTATGAACACTGAAGCTTTCTTT.